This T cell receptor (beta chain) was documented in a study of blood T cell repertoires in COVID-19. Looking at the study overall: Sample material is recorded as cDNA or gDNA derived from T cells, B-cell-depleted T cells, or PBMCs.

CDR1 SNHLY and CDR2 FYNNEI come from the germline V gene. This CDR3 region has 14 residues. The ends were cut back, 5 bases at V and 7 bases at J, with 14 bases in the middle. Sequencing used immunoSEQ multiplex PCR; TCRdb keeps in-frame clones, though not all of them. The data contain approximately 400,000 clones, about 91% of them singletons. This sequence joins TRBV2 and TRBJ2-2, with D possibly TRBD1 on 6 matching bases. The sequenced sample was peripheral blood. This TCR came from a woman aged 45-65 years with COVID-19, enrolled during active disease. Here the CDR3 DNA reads TGTGCCAGCAGTAAGACCAGGGGCGACGGGGAGCTGTTTTTT. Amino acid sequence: CASSKTRGDGELFF.